This T cell receptor beta chain was retrieved from a study of patients and donors after allogeneic stem cell transplantation. The CDR3 spans 12 residues. V gave up 4 bases and J gave up 1 base, with 7 bases separating them. Germline-derived CDR1 and CDR2 are GTSNPN and SVGIG (reference sequence). MiXCR, applied by TCRdb to the RT-PCR reads, yields one record per CDR3 protein. The table has roughly 940,000 distinct CDR3 sequences, more than 15% seen once. The chain combines TRBV30 with TRBJ1-1; D is ambiguous. Sequencing was carried out using blood, either unsorted or a sorted T cell fraction (not recorded which). The origin of this receptor is a human donor who was either an allogeneic HSCT recipient or a stem cell or donor lymphocyte infusion donor (not recorded which). It is not recorded whose cells these are; they may come from a transplant donor. This CDR3 reads CAWKGGNTEAFF. In DNA, the CDR3 is TGTGCCTGGAAAGGCGGGAACACTGAAGCTTTCTTT.